Shown below are 26 T cell receptor beta chains from a single sample sequenced in a study. One entry per CDR3 protein, called by TCRdb with MiXCR from the 5' RACE reads. The table has about 57,000 distinct CDR3 sequences, 26% seen once. Tregs were sorted as CD4+CD25+CD127-/low cells. Sequencing was carried out using tumor-infiltrating Tregs sorted from the breast tumor. The receptors originated from a female donor with breast cancer.

This rearrangement joins TRBV4-1 to TRBJ2-4; TRBD2 agrees at 13 bases. The CDR3 contains 17 residues. Trimming at V came to 1 base and at J to 7 bases, leaving 7 bases not matched to a gene. Germline loops: CDR1 MGHRA, CDR2 YSYEKL. CDR3 sequence (DNA): TGCGCCAGCAGCCAAGGACTAGCGGGAGGTGCCCTGAACATTCAGTACTTC. This translates into CASSQGLAGGALNIQYF.

The rearrangement joins TRBV5-1 to TRBJ2-3; tentatively, D is TRBD2 (5 bases). The V gene's germline CDR1 is SGHRS and CDR2 YFSETQ. The CDR3 has 13 amino acids. The ends were cut back, 4 bases at V and 6 bases at J, with 12 bases in the middle. The CDR3 nucleotides are TGCGCCAGCAGCCTCAAGCGGTGGGATACGCAGTATTTT. This encodes CASSLKRWDTQYF.

This chain links TRBV29-1 with TRBJ2-1, with D perhaps matching TRBD1 (5 bases). Trimming stripped 3 bases from V and 7 bases from J, with 16 bases between. Germline values: CDR1 SQVTM, CDR2 ANQGSEA. The CDR3 contains 14 residues. Here the CDR3 reads CSVEGLVFWNEQFF. The CDR3 coding sequence is TGCAGCGTTGAGGGGCTAGTTTTTTGGAATGAGCAGTTCTTC.

This chain joins TRBV10-3 and TRBJ2-1; 7 bases are shared with TRBD2. Germline CDR1 ENHRY, CDR2 SYGVKD. There are 15 residues in the CDR3. The V and J ends lost 6 bases and 6 bases, in that order; junction bases with no gene match: 11. CDR3 coding DNA: TGTGCCATCAGGAGTCCCGGGAGGTGGTCCAATGAGCAGTTCTTC. Its translation: CAIRSPGRWSNEQFF.

This clonotype was counted a few times. The chain uses TRBV9 and TRBJ2-2, with D unclear. The V end was cut by 0 bases, the J end by 6 bases, with 12 bases between. The CDR3 contains 15 residues. Germline V gene lookup returns CDR1 SGDLS and CDR2 YYNGEE. CDR3: CASSVVRHSAGELFF. The CDR3 DNA is TGTGCCAGCAGCGTAGTCCGACACTCGGCCGGGGAGCTGTTTTTT.

Note on this clonotype: The germline gene is not matched at one end of the junction; a read error may be the cause. This chain connects TRBV5-1 to TRBJ2-5, with D possibly being TRBD1 (6 bases). The germline gives CDR1 SGHRS, CDR2 YFSETQ. CDR3 length: 14 residues. The CDR3 here is CASSPTDSQGTQYF. The CDR3 DNA is TGCGCCAGCAGCCCCACGGACAGCCAAGGGACCCAGTACTTC.

The rearrangement joins TRBV7-2 to TRBJ2-7; no definite D call. This CDR3 is 14 amino acids long. Germline lookup yields CDR1 SGHTA and CDR2 FQGNSA. V lost 1 base, J lost 6 bases, and 13 bases lay in between. DNA for the CDR3: TGTGCCAGCAGCTTAGACCGTAGCCTTGGCGAGCAGTACTTC. Its protein is CASSLDRSLGEQYF. Variable domain in full (rest from reference TRBV7-2 and TRBJ2-7): GAGVSQSPSNKVTEKGKDVELRCDPISGHTALYWYRQSLGQGLEFLIYFQGNSAPDKSGLPSDRFSAERTGGSVSTLTIQRTQQEDSAVYLCASSLDRSLGEQYFGPGTRLTVT.

Ten or more counts support this clonotype. The chain carries TRBV7-2 and TRBJ2-6; D not resolved. This CDR3 is 15 amino acids long. From germline, CDR1 is SGHTA and CDR2 FQGNSA. Trimming left V 1 base short and J 0 bases short, with 4 bases between. DNA for the CDR3: TGTGCCAGCAGCTTAGGGTCCTCTGGGGCCAACGTCCTGACTTTC. Its protein is CASSLGSSGANVLTF. The variable domain in full, completed from reference TRBV7-2 and TRBJ2-6, reads GAGVSQSPSNKVTEKGKDVELRCDPISGHTALYWYRQSLGQGLEFLIYFQGNSAPDKSGLPSDRFSAERTGGSVSTLTIQRTQQEDSAVYLCASSLGSSGANVLTFGAGSRLTVL.

This clonotype turned up a few times. The V call is TRBV25-1, the J call TRBJ2-3; D is possibly TRBD2 (6 bases). Germline CDR1 is MGHDK and CDR2 is SYGVNS. The CDR3 has 18 amino acids. V lost 3 bases and J lost 5, with 24 bases in between. CDR3 region: CASSDPPPRGLVGDTQYF. The CDR3 nucleotides read TGTGCCAGCAGTGACCCACCCCCTCGGGGGTTGGTAGGAGATACGCAGTATTTT.

V and J are TRBV30 and TRBJ1-4; D gene unclear. The CDR3 consists of 11 residues. Trimming removed 2 bases at V and 4 bases at J, with 2 bases between. Germline lookup yields CDR1 GTSNPN and CDR2 SVGIG (reference sequence). The CDR3 DNA reads as TGTGCCTGGAGTATTAATGAAAAACTGTTTTTT. It codes for CAWSINEKLFF. The full variable domain, rest sourced from reference TRBV30 and TRBJ1-4, is SQTIHQWPATLVQPVGSPLSLECTVEGTSNPNLYWYRQAAGRGLQLLFYSVGIGQISSEVPQNLSASRPQDRQFILSSKKLLLSDSGFYLCAWSINEKLFFGSGTQLSVL.

The V and J genes are TRBV5-1 and TRBJ2-1; D remains unclear. V was clipped by 2 bases and J by 9 bases, with 9 bases between them. This CDR3 contains 12 residues. The V gene's germline CDR1 is SGHRS and CDR2 YFSETQ. CDR3 in amino acids: CASSFIGPEQFF. CDR3 DNA sequence: TGCGCCAGCAGCTTTATAGGACCTGAGCAGTTCTTC.

As for this clonotype: A much larger clone differs by one base, so this may be a read error. CDR3 residues: CASSPRHGGAAHGYTF. The CDR3 coding sequence is TGTGCCAGCAGCCCACGACACGGGGGCGCTGCCCATGGCTACACCTTC. This chain connects TRBV9 to TRBJ1-2; tentative D call: TRBD1 (6 bases). There are 16 residues in the CDR3. V was trimmed by 4 bases and J by 6 bases, leaving 22 bases between them. CDR1 SGDLS and CDR2 YYNGEE come from the germline V gene.

CDR3 loop: CASSPRGRDTGELFF. The CDR3 bases are TGTGCCAGCAGCCCCAGGGGGCGCGACACCGGGGAGCTGTTTTTT. This chain joins TRBV3-1 and TRBJ2-2; 8 nucleotides align to TRBD1. CDR1 is LGHDT and CDR2 is YNNKEL in the germline V gene (reference sequence). The CDR3 spans 15 residues. The V segment lost 4 bases and the J segment 3 bases; nucleotides outside the gene matches: 4.

CDR3 amino acids: CASSVFEGSPLHF. The CDR3 DNA reads as TGTGCCAGCAGCGTATTTGAGGGATCACCCCTCCACTTT. The chain links TRBV9 to TRBJ1-6; D not resolved. CDR3 length: 13 residues. Deletions cut 1 base from V and 10 bases from J, with 9 bases between. Germline CDR1 SGDLS, CDR2 YYNGEE.

The CDR3 is CSAVKPGAGVKETQYF. As DNA, the CDR3 is TGCAGTGCTGTCAAACCCGGAGCGGGAGTCAAGGAGACCCAGTACTTC. The V call is TRBV20-1, the J call TRBJ2-5; 8 bases line up with TRBD2. The ends lost 5 bases at V and 5 bases at J; junction bases unmatched: 16. The CDR3 extends over 16 amino acids. Germline V gene sequence: CDR1 DFQATT, CDR2 SNEGSKA (reference sequence).

The chain couples TRBV2 to TRBJ2-7, with a weak D call TRBD2 (5 bases). Trimming stripped 3 bases from V and 4 bases from J, with 7 bases between. This CDR3 has 12 amino acids. The germline V gene encodes CDR1 SNHLY and CDR2 FYNNEI. Written as DNA, the CDR3 is TGTGCCAGCAGTGAGTGGGAGTACGAGCAGTACTTC. It encodes CASSEWEYEQYF.

This clonotype was picked up a small number of times. The chain uses TRBV6-5 and TRBJ1-2; possibly TRBD1 for D (6 bases). The CDR3 has 14 residues. Germline-derived CDR1 and CDR2 are MNHEY and SVGAGI. Trimming pared 7 bases from V and 8 bases from J, leaving 20 bases between. The CDR3 loop reads CASTQGQGGSGYTF. In nucleotides, the CDR3 is TGTGCCAGCACCCAGGGGCAGGGAGGAAGCGGCTACACCTTC.

This clonotype was seen many times. This chain joins TRBV5-1 and TRBJ2-3; D unresolved. V was trimmed by 1 base and J by 0 bases, leaving 9 bases between them. The CDR3 loop spans 15 amino acids. Looked up from germline, CDR1 is SGHRS and CDR2 is YFSETQ. CDR3 protein: CASSLFGGSTDTQYF. CDR3 sequence (DNA): TGCGCCAGCAGCTTGTTCGGCGGTAGCACAGATACGCAGTATTTT.

The V and J genes are TRBV5-1 and TRBJ2-3; D might be TRBD2 (6 bases). The CDR3 loop spans 15 amino acids. Trimming left V 6 bases short and J 1 base short, with 15 bases between. CDR1 and CDR2 from the germline V gene are SGHRS and YFSETQ. CDR3 amino acids: CASTTTTGGTDTQYF. The DNA for the CDR3 is TGCGCCAGCACCACCACGACGGGGGGCACAGATACGCAGTATTTT.

The CDR3 DNA sequence: TGCAGTGCTAGGTTGGATCGCATCGGTCAGACCTATGGCTACACCTTC. As protein: CSARLDRIGQTYGYTF. V is TRBV20-1 and J is TRBJ1-2; D is undetermined. V was trimmed by 3 bases and J by 4 bases, leaving 21 bases between them. Germline lookup yields CDR1 DFQATT and CDR2 SNEGSKA (reference sequence). This CDR3 region has 16 residues.

This clonotype has ten or more counts. The chain carries TRBV7-2 and TRBJ2-2; D remains unclear. CDR1 and CDR2 from the germline V gene are SGHTA and FQGNSA. Trimming stripped 0 bases from V and 6 bases from J, with 8 bases between. The CDR3 spans 14 residues. CDR3 in DNA: TGTGCCAGCAGCTTAGCGGTTGTGGCCGGGGAGCTGTTTTTT. This codes for CASSLAVVAGELFF.

At least ten counts were recorded for this clonotype. This chain links TRBV20-1 with TRBJ2-3; D is possibly TRBD2 (7 bases). Germline V gene sequence: CDR1 DFQATT, CDR2 SNEGSKA (reference sequence). Trimming cost V 5 bases and J 6 bases, with 12 bases left between them. This CDR3 is built from 12 residues. CDR3 nucleotide sequence: TGCAGTGCTCCGGGGGGCGGGGATACGCAGTATTTT. Its protein is CSAPGGGDTQYF.

This clonotype came up a few times. The chain carries TRBV4-2 and TRBJ2-2, with TRBD1 identical over 8 bases. CDR1 and CDR2 from the germline V gene are LGHNA and YNFKEQ. Trimming at V came to 1 base and at J to 5 bases, leaving 6 bases not matched to a gene. There are 16 residues in the CDR3. CDR3 region: CASSQAVTGDTGELFF. For the CDR3, the DNA is TGTGCCAGCAGCCAAGCGGTGACAGGGGATACCGGGGAGCTGTTTTTT.

This clonotype was seen a handful of times. The J gene is TRBJ1-3, the V gene TRBV7-9; no reliable D call. V lost 5 bases to trimming and J lost 1 base, with 6 bases between them. The CDR3 is 13 residues long. Germline V gene lookup returns CDR1 SEHNR and CDR2 FQNEAQ (reference sequence). CDR3 in DNA: TGTGCCAGCAGCCGATCTTCTGGAAACACCATATATTTT. Translated, it gives CASSRSSGNTIYF.

This clonotype turned up a few times. The chain uses TRBV20-1 and TRBJ2-7; 7 nucleotides align to TRBD2. Trimming at V came to 1 base and at J to 1 base, leaving 10 bases not matched to a gene. CDR1 DFQATT and CDR2 SNEGSKA come from the germline V gene (reference sequence). CDR3 length: 16 residues. The CDR3 sequence: CSARGNPSGFSYEQYF. As DNA, the CDR3 is TGCAGTGCTAGAGGGAACCCTAGCGGATTTTCCTACGAGCAGTACTTC.

As regards this clonotype: One base away lies a much larger clone, so this may be a sequencing read error. The CDR3 does not close with the conserved phenylalanine or tryptophan, likely indicating a read error. J is TRBJ2-2 and V is TRBV28; 9 bases match TRBD1. Germline V gene data show CDR1 as MDHEN and CDR2 as SYDVKM. J lost 4 bases, V lost 2 bases, and 11 bases had no gene match. This CDR3 contains 18 residues. The chain's CDR3 is CASSLPRTGAVSTGELFS. The CDR3 nucleotides read TGTGCCAGCAGTTTACCTCGGACAGGGGCCGTTTCCACCGGGGAGCTGTTTTCT.